Listed below are T cell receptor beta chains from one sample, sequenced in a study of neurological immune-mediated disorders. TCRdb reprocessed the 5' RACE reads via MiXCR and lists one record per CDR3 protein. The data contain over 45,000 distinct CDR3 sequences, under 4.5% of them seen just once; the ten biggest clones take up 1.9%. The sequencing input was CD4+ T cells from blood. All receptors come from a woman in her thirties or forties with multiple sclerosis. The CDR3 runs from the conserved cysteine through the conserved F or W. The D gene is left open where the match is weak. A clone size is listed for some rows: how often the clone was seen (once, few, many), or a class if it is expanded.

TRBD1 many TRBJ2-1 TRBV2 TGTGCCAGCAGTGAATATGGGACAGTCTCCTACAATGAGCAGTTCTTC CASSEYGTVSYNEQFF
- many TRBJ2-3 TRBV3-1 TGTGCCAGCAGCCAAGTCTTTCCTCGGGATACGCAGTATTTT CASSQVFPRDTQYF
TRBD1 many TRBJ2-5 TRBV6-2/TRBV6-3 TGTGCCAGCAGTTCCGACAGGGGGCACGGGGAGACCCAGTACTTC CASSSDRGHGETQYF
- - TRBJ1-2 TRBV6-1 TGTGCCAGCAGTGCGACAGCCTGGAGAGGCTACACCTTC CASSATAWRGYTF
- many TRBJ1-6 TRBV3-1 TGTGCCAGCAGCCAAGCCGGGGATTCACCCCTCCACTTT CASSQAGDSPLHF
- many TRBJ1-5 TRBV27 TGTGCCAGCAGTCCGGGTATGAGGGGCAGTCAGCCCCAGCATTTT CASSPGMRGSQPQHF
TRBD1 many TRBJ1-1 TRBV6-6 TGTGCCAGCAGTTACGACGGACAGGGGGCGAGTACACGAGCTTTCTTT CASSYDGQGASTRAFF
- many TRBJ1-1 TRBV5-1 TGCGCCAGCAGCCGGAGACAAAGCACTGAAGCTTTCTTT CASSRRQSTEAFF
- many TRBJ1-4 TRBV29-1 TGCAGCGTTGAAGATCGCCAGGTTGCAACTAATGAAAAACTGTTTTTT CSVEDRQVATNEKLFF
- many TRBJ1-2 TRBV20-1 TGCAGTGCTACGGGCAGCGCTAACTATGGCTACACCTTC CSATGSANYGYTF
- many TRBJ1-4 TRBV4-1 TGCGCCAGCAGCCAAGAACAAGCGGAAGAAAAACTGTTTTTT CASSQEQAEEKLFF
- many TRBJ1-1 TRBV3-1 TGTGCCAGCAGCCTCCAGGGTCGGGGTGAAGCTTTCTTT CASSLQGRGEAFF
TRBD1 many TRBJ1-1 TRBV29-1 TGCAGCGTGACAAGACAGGGGGAAACTTTCTTT CSVTRQGETFF
TRBD1 many TRBJ2-7 TRBV29-1 TGCAGCGTTGAAAGAGGACAGGGTCGGGAGCAGTACTTC CSVERGQGREQYF
- many TRBJ1-3 TRBV12-3/TRBV12-4 TGTGCCAGCAGTTGGGCCGTATCTGGAAACACCATATATTTT CASSWAVSGNTIYF
TRBD1 many TRBJ2-7 TRBV5-1 TGCGCCAGCAGTCGACAGGGGCTTTCCTACGAGCAGTACTTC CASSRQGLSYEQYF
- many TRBJ2-1 TRBV12-3/TRBV12-4 TGTGCCAGCAGTATAGCGTCCTTCTCCTACAATGAGCAGTTCTTC CASSIASFSYNEQFF
- many TRBJ2-3 TRBV7-2 TGTGCCAGCAGCCCGTTGACCTCCACAGATACGCAGTATTTT CASSPLTSTDTQYF
- many TRBJ1-2 TRBV20-1 TGCAGTGCTATTCCCACGGCGGGGGCCGATGGCTACACCTTC CSAIPTAGADGYTF
- many TRBJ2-7 TRBV5-5 TGTGCCAGCAGCTTGACGCGGGTCGCCTACGAGCAGTACTTC CASSLTRVAYEQYF
- - TRBJ1-5 TRBV5-1 TGCGCCAGCAGCCAGGGAACAGGGATAAATCAGCCCCAGCATTTT CASSQGTGINQPQHF
- many TRBJ2-3 TRBV24-1 TGTGCCACCAGTGATTATATCACAGATACGCAGTATTTT CATSDYITDTQYF
TRBD1 many TRBJ2-3 TRBV9 TGTGCCAGCAGCGTAGAATCAGTGGTGGGGGACAGGGTCACAGATACGCAGTATTTT CASSVESVVGDRVTDTQYF
TRBD2 many TRBJ2-2 TRBV3-1 TGTGCCAGCGGGGGACTAGCGGGGTCTTTGGGCGGGGAGCTGTTTTTT CASGGLAGSLGGELFF
- many TRBJ1-1 TRBV9 TGTGCCAGCAGCCCCCAAACACGGAACACTGAAGCTTTCTTT CASSPQTRNTEAFF
- many TRBJ1-1 TRBV12-3/TRBV12-4 TGTGCCAGCAGACTTGGACAGACCTTAAAAGCTTTCTTT CASRLGQTLKAFF
TRBD1 many TRBJ1-1 TRBV5-1 TGCGCCAGCAGCTTGGAGGGACAGGGGACTACTTTCTTT CASSLEGQGTTFF
TRBD2 many TRBJ2-1 TRBV25-1 TGTGCCACCCGGGGAGGGTATGAGCAGTTCTTC CATRGGYEQFF
- many TRBJ1-2 TRBV5-1 TGCGCCAGCAAAGAAGCAGAATTCTATGGCTACACCTTC CASKEAEFYGYTF
- many TRBJ2-2 TRBV20-1 TGCAGTGCTAGCGTAGGGTTTGTTTCCGGGGAGCTGTTTTTT CSASVGFVSGELFF
- many TRBJ1-5 TRBV4-1 TGCGCCGTGGGGATAGCGGGGGAAAATCAGCCCCAGCATTTT CAVGIAGENQPQHF
- many TRBJ2-3 TRBV14 TGTGCCAGCTCCCTAAGTCCAGTAACAGATACGCAGTATTTT CASSLSPVTDTQYF
- many TRBJ1-2 TRBV7-8 TGTGCCAGCAGCCCGGGTCCAGGACCTTATGGCTACACCTTC CASSPGPGPYGYTF
- many TRBJ2-7 TRBV5-6 TGTGCCAGCAGCTGGGTTGGCGGCCACGAGCAGTACTTC CASSWVGGHEQYF
- many TRBJ2-2 TRBV5-1 TGCGCCAGCAGCCTCGACCGGCCAGACACCGGGGAGCTGTTTTTT CASSLDRPDTGELFF
TRBD2 many TRBJ2-3 TRBV4-2 TGTGCCAGCAGCCCTCTTACTAGCGGGGGGGCCGGAGATACGCAGTATTTT CASSPLTSGGAGDTQYF
TRBD1 many TRBJ2-1 TRBV5-1 TGCGCCAGCAGCTTGGAAGGGACAGGGCTTGGTAATGAGCAGTTCTTC CASSLEGTGLGNEQFF
TRBD1 many TRBJ1-2 TRBV9 TGTGCCAGCAGCATCTACGACAGGGAGAATTATGGCTACACCTTC CASSIYDRENYGYTF
TRBD1 many TRBJ1-4 TRBV2 TGTGCCAGCAGGGTGGACCCCGGGACAGGGGGAGAAAAACTGTTTTTT CASRVDPGTGGEKLFF
TRBD1 many TRBJ2-7 TRBV10-3 TGTGCCATCAGTGAGACTTCAGGGGGCTACGAGCAGTACTTC CAISETSGGYEQYF
TRBD1 many TRBJ2-5 TRBV10-3 TGTGCCATCGGGACAGGGCCGCAAGAGACCCAGTACTTC CAIGTGPQETQYF
TRBD1 many TRBJ1-1 TRBV20-1 TGCAGTGCTAGATCGGGACAGGCTGAAGCTTTCTTT CSARSGQAEAFF
- many TRBJ2-2 TRBV5-1 TGCGCCAGCAGCTTGGTCCCCCCCGGGACCACCGGGGAGCTGTTTTTT CASSLVPPGTTGELFF
- many TRBJ2-7 TRBV14 TGTGCCAGCAGCCAATCCGCAGAAAGCCCCAGCGGGTTC CASSQSAESPSGF
TRBD2 - TRBJ2-3 TRBV20-1 TGCAGTGCCCCGGGACTAGCTACAGATACGCAGTATTTT CSAPGLATDTQYF
TRBD1 many TRBJ1-1 TRBV6-6 TGTGCCAGCAGTTACCCAGGGGGCTCGAACACTGAAGCTTTCTTT CASSYPGGSNTEAFF
- many TRBJ1-1 TRBV20-1 TGCAGTGCTAGAGTGTTTCTCTCGAACACTGAAGCTTTCTTT CSARVFLSNTEAFF
TRBD1 many TRBJ1-1 TRBV7-9 TGTGCCAGCAGCTCTACAGGGGAGATTGAAGCTTTCTTT CASSSTGEIEAFF
- many TRBJ2-1 TRBV4-2 TGTGCCAGCAGCCGGGGGGGACAGATCTCCTACAATGAGCAGTTCTTC CASSRGGQISYNEQFF
- many TRBJ1-1 TRBV11-2 TGTGCCAGCACCATATACCTGGGGGGCGGCACTGAAGCTTTCTTT CASTIYLGGGTEAFF
- many TRBJ2-2 TRBV2 TGTGCCAGCAGTGAGAGGGAGATCGGGGAGCTGTTTTTT CASSEREIGELFF